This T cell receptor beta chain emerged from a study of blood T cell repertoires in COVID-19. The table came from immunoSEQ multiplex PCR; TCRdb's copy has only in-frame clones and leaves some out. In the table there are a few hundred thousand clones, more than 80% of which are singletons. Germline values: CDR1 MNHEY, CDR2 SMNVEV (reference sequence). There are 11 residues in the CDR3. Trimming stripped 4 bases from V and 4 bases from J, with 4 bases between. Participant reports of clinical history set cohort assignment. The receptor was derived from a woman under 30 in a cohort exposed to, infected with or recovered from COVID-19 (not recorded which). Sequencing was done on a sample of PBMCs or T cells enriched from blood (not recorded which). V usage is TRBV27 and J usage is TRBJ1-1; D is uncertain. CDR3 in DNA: TGTGCCAGCAGTTACGGCACTGAAGCTTTCTTT. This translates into CASSYGTEAFF.